This TCR beta chain was observed in a study of T cell responses to AZD1222 COVID-19 vaccine. About the study: Recipients boosted at about 4 weeks or about 12 weeks are pooled. General study results and limits: The donor group comprised mostly white British people and more females; the analysis possibly underestimated clonal diversity. Seropositivity was recorded at baseline in only a handful of AZD1222 recipients. Spike regions recognized by vaccine-associated CD4 TCRs spanned the protein, led by 160-218 and 743-854.

As for this clone: Its antigen remains unknown.

Profiling relied on immunoSEQ multiplex PCR, and the TCRdb table lists in-frame clones only, not all of them. The data hold under 150,000 clones, with roughly 93% observed a single time. Germline V lookup: CDR1 SQVTM, CDR2 ANQGSEA. The CDR3 is 17 residues long. The trim removed 6 bases at V and 0 bases at J, leaving 11 bases unmatched. The sequenced sample was peripheral blood, obtained on day 0 of AZD1222 vaccination. The chain employs TRBV29-1 and TRBJ2-3; 11 bases are shared with TRBD2. The receptor was isolated from an adult in good health. DNA of the CDR3: TGCAGCGTCTCTGGGGTAGCGGGAGGGCCGAGCACAGATACGCAGTATTTT. It codes for CSVSGVAGGPSTDTQYF.